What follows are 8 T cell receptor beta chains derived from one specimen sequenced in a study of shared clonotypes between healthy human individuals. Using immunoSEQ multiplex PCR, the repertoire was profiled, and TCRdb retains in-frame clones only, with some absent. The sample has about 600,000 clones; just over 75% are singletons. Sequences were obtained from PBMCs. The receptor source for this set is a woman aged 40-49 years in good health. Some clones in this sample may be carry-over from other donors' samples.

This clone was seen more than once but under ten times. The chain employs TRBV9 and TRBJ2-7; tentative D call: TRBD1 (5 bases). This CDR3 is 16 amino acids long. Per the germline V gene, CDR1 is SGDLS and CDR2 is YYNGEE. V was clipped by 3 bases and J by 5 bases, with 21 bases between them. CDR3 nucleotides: TGTGCCAGCAGCGCAACTCTAGGGGCGACCATGGACGAGCAGTACTTC. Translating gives CASSATLGATMDEQYF.

CDR3 region: CASSLDSSGQPQHF. The CDR3 nucleotides read TGTGCCAGCAGTTTAGACTCCTCAGGTCAGCCCCAGCATTTT. The gene calls are TRBV27 and TRBJ1-5, with no clear D. The CDR3 sequence is 14 residues long. The germline CDR1 and CDR2 sequences are MNHEY and SMNVEV (reference sequence). V dropped 2 bases and J dropped 6 bases, with 11 bases sitting between them.

CDR3 sequence (DNA): TGTGCCAGCAGGAGAGGGATCTGGACTGAAGCTTTCTTT. It yields the protein CASRRGIWTEAFF. The chain employs TRBV28 and TRBJ1-1; D unclear. The germline CDR1 and CDR2 sequences are MDHEN and SYDVKM. V dropped 6 bases and J dropped 5 bases, with 13 bases sitting between them. This CDR3 is 13 amino acids long.

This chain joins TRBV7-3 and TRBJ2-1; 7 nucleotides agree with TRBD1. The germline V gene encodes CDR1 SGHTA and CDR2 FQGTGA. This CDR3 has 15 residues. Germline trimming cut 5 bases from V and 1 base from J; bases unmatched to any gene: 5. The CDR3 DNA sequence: TGTGCCAGCAGCGTTACAGGGGAGTCCTACAATGAGCAGTTCTTC. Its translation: CASSVTGESYNEQFF.

The CDR3 DNA reads TGTGCCAGCAGTTTTGGGGAAGGGATAGCCTACGAGCAGTACTTC. This gives the protein CASSFGEGIAYEQYF. The genes are TRBV27 and TRBJ2-7; D gene uncertain. The length of the CDR3 is 15 residues. Germline-derived CDR1 and CDR2 are MNHEY and SMNVEV (reference sequence). Trimming removed 3 bases from V and 2 bases from J, with 14 bases in between.

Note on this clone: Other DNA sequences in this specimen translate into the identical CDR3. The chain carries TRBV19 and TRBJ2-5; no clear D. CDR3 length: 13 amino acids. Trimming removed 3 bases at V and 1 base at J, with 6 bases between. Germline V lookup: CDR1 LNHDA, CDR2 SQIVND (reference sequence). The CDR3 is CASSMGGQETQYF. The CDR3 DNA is TGTGCCAGTAGTATGGGTGGCCAAGAGACCCAGTACTTC.

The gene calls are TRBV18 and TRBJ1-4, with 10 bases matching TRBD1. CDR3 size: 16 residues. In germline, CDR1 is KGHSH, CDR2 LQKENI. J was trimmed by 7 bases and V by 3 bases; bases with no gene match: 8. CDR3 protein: CASSPERTGGVEKLFF. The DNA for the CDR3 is TGTGCCAGCTCACCCGAACGGACAGGGGGAGTTGAAAAACTGTTTTTT.

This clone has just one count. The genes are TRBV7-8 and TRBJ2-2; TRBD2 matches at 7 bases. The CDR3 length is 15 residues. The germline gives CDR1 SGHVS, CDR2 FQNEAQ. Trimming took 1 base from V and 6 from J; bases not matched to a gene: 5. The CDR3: CASSLGGGRAGELFF. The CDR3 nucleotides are TGTGCCAGCAGCTTAGGCGGGGGAAGGGCCGGGGAGCTGTTTTTT.